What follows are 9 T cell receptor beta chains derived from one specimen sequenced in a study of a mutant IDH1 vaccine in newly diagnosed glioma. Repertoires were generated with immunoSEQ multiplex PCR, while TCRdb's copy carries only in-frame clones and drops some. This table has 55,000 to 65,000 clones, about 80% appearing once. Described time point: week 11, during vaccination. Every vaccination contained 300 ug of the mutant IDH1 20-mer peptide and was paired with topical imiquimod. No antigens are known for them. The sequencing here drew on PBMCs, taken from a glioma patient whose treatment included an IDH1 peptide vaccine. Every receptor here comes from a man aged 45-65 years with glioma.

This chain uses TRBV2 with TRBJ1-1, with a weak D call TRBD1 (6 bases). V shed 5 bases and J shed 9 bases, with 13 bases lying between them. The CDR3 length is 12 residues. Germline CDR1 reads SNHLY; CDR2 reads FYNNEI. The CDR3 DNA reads TGTGCCAGCAGTTCAGCCGGGACACAAGCTTTCTTT. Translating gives CASSSAGTQAFF.

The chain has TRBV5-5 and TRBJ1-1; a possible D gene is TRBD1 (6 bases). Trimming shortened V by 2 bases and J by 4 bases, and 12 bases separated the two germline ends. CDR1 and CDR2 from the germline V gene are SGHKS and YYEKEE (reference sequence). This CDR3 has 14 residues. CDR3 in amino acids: CASSLPGDGTEAFF. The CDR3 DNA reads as TGTGCCAGCAGCTTACCAGGGGATGGCACTGAAGCTTTCTTT.

CDR3 nucleotide sequence: TGTGCCAGCAGCGCCGGACACAATGAGCAGTTCTTC. Protein sequence: CASSAGHNEQFF. The chain links TRBV7-9 to TRBJ2-1; D unclear. Germline V lookup: CDR1 SEHNR, CDR2 FQNEAQ (reference sequence). Trimming removed 5 bases at V and 5 bases at J, with 7 bases between. The CDR3 covers 12 residues. Using reference TRBV7-9 and TRBJ2-1 for the parts outside the CDR3, the full variable domain is DTGVSQNPRHKITKRGQNVTFRCDPISEHNRLYWYRQTLGQGPEFLTYFQNEAQLEKSRLLSDRFSAERPKGSFSTLEIQRTEQGDSAMYLCASSAGHNEQFFGPGTRLTVL.

The CDR3 loop is CASSLAAGRTDTQYF. Here the CDR3 DNA reads TGCGCCAGCAGCTTGGCCGCAGGGAGGACAGATACGCAGTATTTT. V usage is TRBV5-1 and J usage is TRBJ2-3, with a weak D call TRBD2 (6 bases). With 0 bases removed from V and 3 bases from J, the gap between germline ends came to 11 bases. CDR1 is SGHRS, CDR2 YFSETQ, per germline. The CDR3 extends over 15 amino acids. Looking up the rest from reference TRBV5-1 and TRBJ2-3 gives the full variable domain: KAGVTQTPRYLIKTRGQQVTLSCSPISGHRSVSWYQQTPGQGLQFLFEYFSETQRNKGNFPGRFSGRQFSNSRSEMNVSTLELGDSALYLCASSLAAGRTDTQYFGPGTRLTVL.

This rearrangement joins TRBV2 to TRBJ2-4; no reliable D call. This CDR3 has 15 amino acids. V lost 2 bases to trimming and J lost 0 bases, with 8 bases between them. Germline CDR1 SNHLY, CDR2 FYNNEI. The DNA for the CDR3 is TGTGCCAGCAGTGAATACGACCTAGCCAAAAACATTCAGTACTTC. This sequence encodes CASSEYDLAKNIQYF.

The DNA for the CDR3 is TGTGCCAGCAGCTTCGGACTAGCGGGAGGGACCTACGAGCAGTACTTC. Translation gives CASSFGLAGGTYEQYF. V is TRBV7-2 and J is TRBJ2-7, with 15 bases matching TRBD2. The germline V gene has CDR1 SGHTA and CDR2 FQGNSA. The V and J ends lost 3 bases and 2 bases, in that order; junction bases with no gene match: 2. The CDR3 has 16 amino acids.

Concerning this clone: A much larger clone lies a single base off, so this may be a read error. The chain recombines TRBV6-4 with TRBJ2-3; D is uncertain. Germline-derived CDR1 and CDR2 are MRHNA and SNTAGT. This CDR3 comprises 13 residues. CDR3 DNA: TGTACCAGCAGTGAAACTAGCACAGATACGCAGTATTTT. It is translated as CTSSETSTDTQYF.

CDR3 bases: TGTGCCAGCAGTGAAGAGGGAGGTGGCACTGAAGCTTTCTTT. Its translation: CASSEEGGGTEAFF. This sequence joins TRBV2 and TRBJ1-1; D gene uncertain. This CDR3 spans 14 amino acids. V lost 1 base and J 4 bases, leaving 10 bases between the germline ends. Germline CDR1 and CDR2: SNHLY and FYNNEI.

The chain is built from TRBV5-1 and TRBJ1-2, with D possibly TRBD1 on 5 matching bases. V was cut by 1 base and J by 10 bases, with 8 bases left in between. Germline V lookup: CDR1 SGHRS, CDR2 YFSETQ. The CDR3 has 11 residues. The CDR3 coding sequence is TGCGCCAGCAGCTTGCAGGGCGACTACACCTTC. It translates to CASSLQGDYTF.